This T cell receptor (delta chain) stems from a study of Vδ1+ human thymocytes. The template was reverse-transcribed extracted RNA. Pooled V-gene forward primers with one constant-region reverse primer generated the CDR3 amplicons by multiplex PCR. TCRdb reanalyzed the multiplex PCR reads using CATT. The sample holds roughly 55,000 delta-chain clones, approximately 15% seen once. The CDR3 spans 18 residues. Germline-derived CDR1 and CDR2 are TSWWSYY and QGS. The ends lost 7 bases at V and 1 base at J; junction bases unmatched: 18. The study's findings and limits: Thymic TRG and TRD repertoires appeared highly polyclonal.

There are a few counts of this clone. Its target is unknown. Sequenced input: Vdelta1+ gamma-delta thymocytes from the thymus. The subset was: FACS-sorted CD3+ TCRalphabeta- TCRVdelta1+ TCRVdelta2- thymocytes. The receptor was derived from a boy in the first two years of life who had congenital heart surgery. The J gene is TRDJ1, the V gene TRDV1; TRDD3 matches at 7 bases. CDR3 protein: CALARPRGIAGATDKLIF. The DNA of the CDR3 is TGTGCTCTTGCCCGACCGAGGGGGATTGCGGGGGCCACCGATAAACTCATCTTT.